This TCR beta chain was sequenced for a study of CD8 T cells in Susac syndrome. On the study more broadly: Active disease was present in more than 5 of the sequenced Susac syndrome patients, whereas 8 or 9 of them were in remission.

There are 17 residues in the CDR3. J lost 4 bases, V lost 4 bases, and 13 bases had no gene match. The germline CDR1 and CDR2 sequences are SGHRS and YFSETQ. Random hexamers were used to reverse transcribe roughly 0.5 to 1 ug of RNA. TCRdb fed the immunoSEQ multiplex PCR reads into MiXCR, producing one record per CDR3 protein. The sample gives about 150,000 distinct CDR3 sequences, approximately 96% of which show up once; 0.065% to 0.095% is in the top ten. The V gene is TRBV5-1, the J gene TRBJ2-1; TRBD2 aligns across 8 bases. The origin of this receptor is a human donor with Susac syndrome. Input material: CD4+ T cells from PBMCs. CDR3 protein: CASSLLAGGGTYNEQFF. Written as DNA, the CDR3 is TGCGCCAGCAGCCTCTTGGCGGGGGGCGGTACTTACAATGAGCAGTTCTTC.